Each of the 26 T cell receptor beta chains below was sequenced from the same sample in a study of T cell changes during pregnancy in multiple sclerosis. Assay used: immunoSEQ multiplex PCR; TCRdb lists only in-frame clones, some missing. Counted here are under 9,500 clones, 87% occurring once; the ten biggest clones make up under 6.5%. Sequencing was performed on CD8+ T cells from peripheral blood mononuclear cells, taken in the first trimester of pregnancy. These receptors originate from a female donor in good health, enrolled as a control in a pregnancy study.

The rearrangement joins TRBV6-4 to TRBJ2-7; 7 positions agree with TRBD2. Germline loops: CDR1 MRHNA, CDR2 SNTAGT. With V trimmed by 3 bases and J by 0 bases, 2 bases remained unmatched. The CDR3 sequence is 14 residues long. CDR3 in amino acids: CASSEGTNSYEQYF. The CDR3 coding sequence is TGTGCCAGCAGTGAGGGGACTAACTCCTACGAGCAGTACTTC.

J is TRBJ2-5 and V is TRBV10-2; D uncertain. Germline V CDR1 and CDR2: WSHSY, SAAADI. The CDR3 contains 12 residues. Trimming stripped 5 bases from V and 2 bases from J, with 6 bases between. CDR3 region: CASSSGQETQYF. The DNA for the CDR3 is TGCGCCAGCAGTTCAGGTCAAGAGACCCAGTACTTC.

The gene calls are TRBV6-1 and TRBJ1-4; perhaps TRBD1 as D (5 bases). The CDR3 is 15 amino acids. The V end lost 0 bases, the J end lost 5 bases, and 10 bases lay between the germline ends. CDR1 MNHNS and CDR2 SASEGT come from the germline V gene. CDR3 residues: CASSEAAGQNEKLFF. CDR3 coding DNA: TGTGCCAGCAGTGAAGCGGCGGGGCAAAATGAAAAACTGTTTTTT.

The genes are TRBV6-1 and TRBJ1-5; D call uncertain. V lost 0 bases and J lost 1, with 7 bases in between. Looked up from germline, CDR1 is MNHNS and CDR2 is SASEGT. The CDR3 extends over 15 amino acids. This CDR3 reads CASSEAAGSNQPQHF. The CDR3 bases are TGTGCCAGCAGTGAAGCGGCGGGAAGCAATCAGCCCCAGCATTTT.

The chain carries TRBV28 and TRBJ2-7; TRBD2 matches 7 bases. This CDR3 contains 19 residues. J lost 2 bases, V lost 5 bases, and 21 bases had no gene match. Germline lookup yields CDR1 MDHEN and CDR2 SYDVKM. CDR3 region: CASSPYVVGTNRGPYEQYF. The CDR3 DNA reads TGTGCCAGCAGTCCCTATGTAGTGGGGACTAATCGCGGGCCCTACGAGCAGTACTTC.

The chain recombines TRBV5-1 with TRBJ2-7; 7 bases agree with TRBD1. The V gene's germline CDR1 is SGHRS and CDR2 YFSETQ. The V and J ends lost 4 bases and 3 bases, in that order; junction bases with no gene match: 10. This CDR3 comprises 15 residues. The DNA for the CDR3 is TGCGCCAGCAGCCTGTTGACAGGGACGAGCTACGAGCAGTACTTC. Translated, it gives CASSLLTGTSYEQYF.

This rearrangement joins TRBV19 to TRBJ2-1; D is ambiguous. The CDR3 is 13 residues long. Germline V lookup: CDR1 LNHDA, CDR2 SQIVND (reference sequence). V lost 0 bases and J 4 bases, leaving 4 bases between the germline ends. Here the CDR3 DNA reads TGTGCCAGTAGTATAGACGTGTACAATGAGCAGTTCTTC. Its protein is CASSIDVYNEQFF.

The chain links TRBV29-1 to TRBJ2-2; tentative D call: TRBD1 (5 bases). Germline values: CDR1 SQVTM, CDR2 ANQGSEA. V shed 1 base and J shed 3 bases, with 9 bases lying between them. This CDR3 has 14 amino acids. The CDR3 region is CSVEVDTYTGELFF. In nucleotides, the CDR3 is TGCAGCGTTGAAGTGGACACCTACACCGGGGAGCTGTTTTTT.

The rearrangement joins TRBV28 to TRBJ1-6; possibly TRBD1 for D (5 bases). Germline V CDR1 and CDR2: MDHEN, SYDVKM. The length of the CDR3 is 17 residues. V dropped 6 bases and J dropped 2 bases, with 17 bases sitting between them. CDR3 protein: CASRPSFRATYNSPLHF. The CDR3 DNA is TGTGCCAGCAGGCCTTCGTTCAGGGCGACCTATAATTCACCCCTCCACTTT.

The chain employs TRBV10-3 and TRBJ2-1; 16 nucleotides agree with TRBD2. V gave up 4 bases and J gave up 0 bases; unmatched junction bases: 9. CDR3 length: 20 residues. Germline V lookup: CDR1 ENHRY, CDR2 SYGVKD. CDR3 amino acids: CAISAGTSGGVPSSYNEQFF. CDR3 nucleotides: TGTGCCATCAGTGCCGGGACTAGCGGGGGGGTCCCCAGCTCCTACAATGAGCAGTTCTTC.

This chain joins TRBV7-8 and TRBJ2-7, with 7 bases that match TRBD2. The V and J ends lost 1 base and 0 bases, in that order; junction bases with no gene match: 9. The germline gives CDR1 SGHVS, CDR2 FQNEAQ. CDR3 length: 17 residues. The CDR3 sequence is CASSLGQGGLSSYEQYF. The DNA for the CDR3 is TGTGCCAGCAGCTTAGGGCAGGGAGGGCTAAGCTCCTACGAGCAGTACTTC.

The chain joins TRBV6-4 to TRBJ2-2; possibly TRBD2 for D (6 bases). Trimming pared 0 bases from V and 6 bases from J, leaving 8 bases between. CDR3 length: 14 residues. The germline gives CDR1 MRHNA, CDR2 SNTAGT. This CDR3 is CASSDSASAGELFF. In DNA form, the CDR3 reads TGTGCCAGCAGTGACTCGGCTAGCGCCGGGGAGCTGTTTTTT.

This clone is termed large. This chain links TRBV15 with TRBJ2-3, with D tentatively TRBD2 (7 bases). There are 15 residues in the CDR3. With 0 bases removed from V and 2 bases from J, the gap between germline ends came to 9 bases. The germline CDR1 and CDR2 sequences are LNHNV and YYDKDF (reference sequence). In DNA form, the CDR3 reads TGTGCCACCAGCAGAGATGGGGGGGCCACAGATACGCAGTATTTT. Translated, it gives CATSRDGGATDTQYF.

In DNA form, the CDR3 reads TGTGCCAGCAGCCAAGATGGGGCCTACTATGGCTACACCTTC. Amino acid sequence: CASSQDGAYYGYTF. The V call is TRBV14, the J call TRBJ1-2; TRBD1 might be the D (5 bases). V dropped 0 bases and J dropped 3 bases, with 8 bases sitting between them. The CDR3 totals 14 residues. Per the germline V gene, CDR1 is SGHDN and CDR2 is FVKESK.

The rearrangement links TRBV27 to TRBJ2-2, with no clear D. CDR3 length: 13 amino acids. The ends were cut back, 5 bases at V and 6 bases at J, with 10 bases in the middle. CDR1 is MNHEY and CDR2 is SMNVEV in the germline V gene (reference sequence). The DNA of the CDR3 is TGTGCCAGCAGTAATACCCTACCCGGGGAGCTGTTTTTT. Amino acids: CASSNTLPGELFF.

CDR3 in amino acids: CASSWDRELYSDQPQHF. For the CDR3, the DNA is TGTGCCAGTAGTTGGGACAGGGAGTTGTACAGCGATCAGCCCCAGCATTTT. The chain uses TRBV19 and TRBJ1-5, with 9 nucleotides matching TRBD1. The V segment lost 5 bases and the J segment 5 bases; nucleotides outside the gene matches: 13. The V gene's germline CDR1 is LNHDA and CDR2 SQIVND (reference sequence). The CDR3 is 17 amino acids.

The chain combines TRBV7-8 with TRBJ2-6, with TRBD1 matching over 7 bases. The ends lost 1 base at V and 1 base at J; junction bases unmatched: 16. This CDR3 has 21 residues. Per germline, CDR1 SGHVS and CDR2 FQNEAQ. This CDR3 is CASSLGGRGDSEISGANVLTF. CDR3 DNA: TGTGCCAGCAGCTTAGGGGGGCGTGGGGACAGTGAAATTTCTGGGGCCAACGTCCTGACTTTC.

The chain links TRBV9 to TRBJ1-2, with 10 positions matching TRBD1. V lost 0 bases to trimming and J lost 4 bases; unmatched junction nucleotides: 6. CDR1 and CDR2 from the germline V gene are SGDLS and YYNGEE. CDR3 length: 16 residues. For the CDR3, the DNA is TGTGCCAGCAGCGTAGTCGGGACAGGGGTTGGCTATGGCTACACCTTC. Protein product: CASSVVGTGVGYGYTF.

The chain links TRBV6-1 to TRBJ2-7, with TRBD1 matching over 9 bases. Germline assignment: CDR1 MNHNS and CDR2 SASEGT. J lost 2 bases, V lost 0 bases, and 8 bases had no gene match. The length of the CDR3 is 17 residues. CDR3 amino acids: CASSEAPATGGTYEQYF. The CDR3 DNA reads as TGTGCCAGCAGTGAAGCTCCCGCGACAGGGGGAACCTACGAGCAGTACTTC.

This clone is judged medium-sized (0.01 to 0.1%). The chain employs TRBV6-4 and TRBJ2-1; 11 bases are a match to TRBD2. The CDR3 is 15 residues long. V lost 0 bases, J lost 6 bases, and 1 base stayed unmatched. The germline CDR1 and CDR2 sequences are MRHNA and SNTAGT. The CDR3 reads CASSDSSGGANEQFF. The CDR3 DNA follows: TGTGCCAGCAGTGACTCTAGCGGGGGGGCCAATGAGCAGTTCTTC.

This chain links TRBV10-2 with TRBJ2-1; D possibly corresponds to TRBD2 (5 bases). Deletions cut 7 bases from V and 6 bases from J, with 16 bases between. The germline V gene has CDR1 WSHSY and CDR2 SAAADI. The CDR3 loop spans 14 amino acids. The CDR3 is CASNLEGWGNEQFF. The CDR3 region has the DNA TGCGCCAGCAATTTAGAGGGATGGGGCAATGAGCAGTTCTTC.

CDR3 in DNA: TGTGCCAGCAGTCCGGGCCCGGGGTACAATGAGCAGTTCTTC. Its protein is CASSPGPGYNEQFF. The rearrangement joins TRBV27 to TRBJ2-1; possibly TRBD2 for D (5 bases). The CDR3 loop spans 14 amino acids. CDR1 is MNHEY, CDR2 SMNVEV, per germline (reference sequence). The germline V and J ends were trimmed by 5 bases and 4 bases, with 12 bases remaining between them.

Points on this clone: Given a far larger clone just one base away, this is likely a sequencing read error. The J gene is TRBJ1-5, the V gene TRBV21-1; the table assigns TRBD1, which was not confirmed against the DNA. TRBV21-1 is deemed a pseudogene. This CDR3 is built from 13 residues. The CDR3 spells CASGKGKGQPQHF. The CDR3 nucleotides are TGTGCCAGCGGCAAAGGGAAGGGGCAGCCCCAGCATTTT.

The chain carries TRBV2 and TRBJ2-1; a weak D match, TRBD2 (6 bases). The CDR3 covers 13 residues. V lost 4 bases to trimming and J lost 12 bases, with 16 bases between them. Germline CDR1 SNHLY, CDR2 FYNNEI. In nucleotides, the CDR3 is TGTGCCAGCAGTGCGGGACTCTCCCGTGGGCAGTTCTTC. Its protein product is CASSAGLSRGQFF.

As concerns this clone: Other DNA variants within this sample encode the same CDR3. CDR3 in DNA: TGTGCCAGCAGCTTCCTAGCAACTAATGAAAAACTGTTTTTT. Translated: CASSFLATNEKLFF. This chain links TRBV5-6 with TRBJ1-4; D uncertain. Trimming left V 2 bases short and J 0 bases short, with 5 bases between. This CDR3 contains 14 residues. The germline gives CDR1 SGHDT, CDR2 YYEEEE. Using reference TRBV5-6 and TRBJ1-4 for the parts outside the CDR3, the full variable domain is DAGVTQSPTHLIKTRGQQVTLRCSPKSGHDTVSWYQQALGQGPQFIFQYYEEEERQRGNFPDRFSGHQFPNYSSELNVNALLLGDSALYLCASSFLATNEKLFFGSGTQLSVL.

In this sample, this clone turned up a few times. The chain combines TRBV7-9 with TRBJ2-7; 9 bases are shared with TRBD1. CDR1 is SEHNR, CDR2 FQNEAQ, per germline (reference sequence). This CDR3 is 15 amino acids long. The V gene end was trimmed by 5 bases and the J gene end by 4 bases; junction bases not matched to a gene: 9. As DNA, the CDR3 is TGTGCCAGCAGCCGGGTTGGGACAGGGTTATACGAGCAGTACTTC. Protein: CASSRVGTGLYEQYF.